One sample yielded the 21 T cell receptor beta chains listed below, sequenced in a study of Graves' ophthalmopathy and Graves' hyperthyroidism. Amplifying from RNA transcripts, the study obtained TCR beta CDR3 regions. In the first round, RT-PCR was carried out with HTBI primers, and a multiplex PCR formed the second round. TCRdb ran MiXCR on the multiplex PCR reads and lists one entry per CDR3 protein. Of 360,000 or so distinct CDR3 sequences detected, around 19% appear once; the ten largest clones hold roughly 1.6%. Sequenced input: peripheral blood. The receptor set was obtained from a woman aged 18-29 years with Graves' ophthalmopathy.

The chain employs TRBV28 and TRBJ2-7, with TRBD2 matching 7 bases. V lost 2 bases to trimming and J lost 5 bases; unmatched junction nucleotides: 6. The length of the CDR3 is 14 residues. From germline, CDR1 is MDHEN and CDR2 SYDVKM. This CDR3 reads CASSLHGGTHEQYF. The DNA of the CDR3 is TGTGCCAGCAGTTTACACGGGGGGACCCACGAGCAGTACTTC.

This clonotype showed up many times. This chain links TRBV19 with TRBJ2-7; possible D gene TRBD2, 6 bases. V shed 5 bases and J shed 2 bases, with 13 bases lying between them. Germline CDR1 is LNHDA and CDR2 is SQIVND (reference sequence). The CDR3 length is 14 residues. The CDR3 loop is CASSPGLGTYEQYF. CDR3 DNA sequence: TGTGCCAGTAGTCCGGGACTGGGAACCTACGAGCAGTACTTC.

The chain is built from TRBV6-1 and TRBJ1-2, with D perhaps TRBD1 (5 bases). The CDR3 is 13 residues long. V gave up 6 bases and J gave up 1 base, with 9 bases separating them. Germline V gene data show CDR1 as MNHNS and CDR2 as SASEGT. CDR3 sequence: CASRPQVNYGYTF. The CDR3 region has the DNA TGTGCCAGCAGACCACAGGTTAACTATGGCTACACCTTC.

This clonotype was seen at least ten times. This sequence joins TRBV6-5 and TRBJ2-7; D might be TRBD1 (7 bases). The CDR3 is 15 amino acids. CDR1 is MNHEY and CDR2 is SVGAGI in the germline V gene. Trimming cost V 4 bases and J 3 bases, with 16 bases left between them. The CDR3 reads CASSSQGGGSYEQYF. The CDR3 DNA is TGTGCCAGCAGTTCCCAGGGGGGAGGAAGCTACGAGCAGTACTTC.

This clonotype came up many times. The rearrangement links TRBV27 to TRBJ2-1; 13 bases align to TRBD2. The CDR3 is made up of 18 amino acids. Per germline, CDR1 MNHEY and CDR2 SMNVEV (reference sequence). V trimming: 7 bases; J trimming: 1 base; junction bases outside the gene matches: 10. The chain's CDR3 is CASTPGLAGIQSYNEQFF. CDR3 in DNA: TGTGCCAGCACCCCGGGACTAGCGGGAATTCAGTCCTACAATGAGCAGTTCTTC.

The sample holds many counts of this clonotype. The gene calls are TRBV7-2 and TRBJ2-7; 7 bases match TRBD1. Unmatched junction bases numbered 13, after V lost 6 bases and J lost 2 bases. The length of the CDR3 is 16 residues. The germline V gene has CDR1 SGHTA and CDR2 FQGNSA. CDR3 residues: CASSRPSVQGAYEQYF. CDR3 in DNA: TGTGCCAGCAGTCGCCCCAGCGTCCAGGGGGCCTACGAGCAGTACTTC.

This clonotype was seen more than once but under ten times. This rearrangement joins TRBV6-2 or TRBV6-3 to TRBJ1-1; maybe TRBD1 (5 bases). Germline CDR1 reads MNHEY; CDR2 reads SVGEGT. Trimming removed 5 bases at V and 12 bases at J, with 19 bases between. The CDR3 spans 13 residues. For the CDR3, the DNA is TGTGCCAGCAGTCAAGATCTCAGGGAAGAGACTTTCTTT. It translates to CASSQDLREETFF.

This clonotype was recorded at least ten times. This sequence joins TRBV18 and TRBJ1-3, with D uncertain. Trimming pared 2 bases from V and 8 bases from J, leaving 16 bases between. Germline-derived CDR1 and CDR2 are KGHSH and LQKENI. The CDR3 spans 15 residues. The CDR3 bases are TGTGCCAGCTCACCATCGACCTCGAACGTGCACACCATATATTTT. Translated, it gives CASSPSTSNVHTIYF. The entire variable domain, with the rest obtained from reference TRBV18 and TRBJ1-3, is as follows: NAGVMQNPRHLVRRRGQEARLRCSPMKGHSHVYWYRQLPEEGLKFMVYLQKENIIDESGMPKERFSAEFPKEGPSILRIQQVVRGDSAAYFCASSPSTSNVHTIYFGEGSWLTVV.

This clonotype was detected ten times or more. This chain connects TRBV7-2 to TRBJ2-2, with a weak D call TRBD1 (6 bases). V was clipped by 2 bases and J by 2 bases, with 9 bases between them. The CDR3 consists of 15 residues. Germline V gives CDR1 SGHTA, CDR2 FQGNSA. Here the CDR3 DNA reads TGTGCCAGCAGCTTACAGGGGTCCAACACCGGGGAGCTGTTTTTT. Protein: CASSLQGSNTGELFF.

Many counts were recorded for this clonotype. The V call is TRBV20-1, the J call TRBJ2-7; TRBD2 might be the D (6 bases). Germline values: CDR1 DFQATT, CDR2 SNEGSKA (reference sequence). Trimming stripped 0 bases from V and 5 bases from J, with 17 bases between. The CDR3 runs to 15 residues. The CDR3 nucleotides read TGCAGTGCTAGAGATCCGACTGGGCCGGGGGACGAGCAGTACTTC. This encodes CSARDPTGPGDEQYF.

Here the CDR3 DNA reads TGTGCCAGCAGCTTATGGAGCGGGAGTCGTGAGACCCAGTACTTC. Protein product: CASSLWSGSRETQYF. The chain uses TRBV7-9 and TRBJ2-5, with 8 positions matching TRBD2. V lost 2 bases to trimming and J lost 5 bases; unmatched junction nucleotides: 7. This CDR3 has 15 residues. CDR1 SEHNR and CDR2 FQNEAQ come from the germline V gene (reference sequence).

This chain links TRBV6-4 with TRBJ1-1; D may be TRBD1 (5 bases). The V gene's germline CDR1 is MRHNA and CDR2 SNTAGT. The CDR3 contains 13 residues. The V end lost 7 bases, the J end lost 1 base, and 10 bases lay between the germline ends. The CDR3 loop is CASKGPANTEAFF. For the CDR3, the DNA is TGTGCCAGCAAGGGACCGGCGAACACTGAAGCTTTCTTT.

This clonotype was detected ten times or more. This chain's CDR3 is CASSPSGTGGRGSYNSPLHF. The CDR3 coding sequence is TGTGCCAGCAGCCCCTCTGGGACAGGGGGCCGGGGCTCCTATAATTCACCCCTCCACTTT. The chain couples TRBV9 to TRBJ1-6; 12 bases line up with TRBD1. Trimming cost V 4 bases and J 0 bases; bases outside gene matches: 11. The CDR3 is 20 residues long. Per the germline V gene, CDR1 is SGDLS and CDR2 is YYNGEE.

This clonotype was seen repeatedly, ten times or more. This chain joins TRBV2 and TRBJ2-4; D call uncertain. This CDR3 has 12 amino acids. Germline assignment: CDR1 SNHLY and CDR2 FYNNEI. V dropped 2 bases and J dropped 13 bases, with 12 bases sitting between them. CDR3 region: CASSENSGLQYF. CDR3 DNA sequence: TGTGCCAGCAGTGAAAACAGTGGATTACAGTACTTC. Variable domain in full (rest from reference TRBV2 and TRBJ2-4): EPEVTQTPSHQVTQMGQEVILRCVPISNHLYFYWYRQILGQKVEFLVSFYNNEISEKSEIFDDQFSVERPDGSNFTLKIRSTKLEDSAMYFCASSENSGLQYFGAGTRLSVL.

This clonotype has just a few counts. J is TRBJ1-2 and V is TRBV28; D ambiguous. The CDR3 covers 11 residues. Germline V CDR1 and CDR2: MDHEN, SYDVKM. The V gene lost 11 bases and the J gene lost 0 bases, with 7 bases spanning the gap. This chain's CDR3 is CALRTNYGYTF. Here the CDR3 DNA reads TGTGCCCTTCGGACTAACTATGGCTACACCTTC.

V and J are TRBV12-3 or TRBV12-4 and TRBJ2-5, with TRBD2 matching 12 bases. This CDR3 is 15 amino acids long. V trimming: 5 bases; J trimming: 5 bases; junction bases outside the gene matches: 6. The CDR3 coding sequence is TGTGCCAGCAGTCCCTTGACTAGCGGGAGTGAGACCCAGTACTTC. This encodes CASSPLTSGSETQYF.

This clonotype has ten or more counts. V and J are TRBV10-3 and TRBJ2-7, with TRBD2 as a possible D gene (5 bases). CDR3 length: 15 residues. CDR1 ENHRY and CDR2 SYGVKD come from the germline V gene. Trimming took 3 bases from V and 4 from J, leaving 16 bases between them. The CDR3 DNA reads as TGTGCCATCAGTGATGGGGTCCTACGAGGGTACGAGCAGTACTTC. Amino acid sequence: CAISDGVLRGYEQYF.

The sample holds many counts of this clonotype. The chain combines TRBV12-3 or TRBV12-4 with TRBJ1-1; no firm D call. CDR3 length: 14 amino acids. V lost 6 bases, J lost 0 bases, and 11 bases lay in between. CDR3 nucleotide sequence: TGTGCCAGCAGACCACTCAAGATGAACACTGAAGCTTTCTTT. This gives the protein CASRPLKMNTEAFF.

This clonotype was observed at least ten times. The genes are TRBV5-1 and TRBJ2-5, with D possibly TRBD2 on 5 matching bases. The V end was cut by 0 bases, the J end by 4 bases, with 13 bases between. This CDR3 has 15 residues. Germline-derived CDR1 and CDR2 are SGHRS and YFSETQ. This CDR3 reads CASSLVPGLPETQYF. CDR3 nucleotide sequence: TGCGCCAGCAGCTTGGTTCCGGGGTTGCCAGAGACCCAGTACTTC. The complete variable domain, with remaining parts taken from reference TRBV5-1 and TRBJ2-5, reads KAGVTQTPRYLIKTRGQQVTLSCSPISGHRSVSWYQQTPGQGLQFLFEYFSETQRNKGNFPGRFSGRQFSNSRSEMNVSTLELGDSALYLCASSLVPGLPETQYFGPGTRLLVL.

This chain joins TRBV30 and TRBJ2-2; possibly TRBD1 for D (6 bases). This CDR3 has 15 residues. Germline V CDR1 and CDR2: GTSNPN, SVGIG (reference sequence). V was trimmed by 3 bases and J by 1 base, leaving 12 bases between them. CDR3 in DNA: TGTGCCTGGAGGACGCTACAGGGGAACACCGGGGAGCTGTTTTTT. It yields the protein CAWRTLQGNTGELFF.

This clonotype has ten or more counts. V and J are TRBV2 and TRBJ2-7, with TRBD2 matching over 9 bases. The CDR3 has 17 residues. The trim removed 0 bases at V and 6 bases at J, leaving 12 bases unmatched. Germline CDR1 SNHLY, CDR2 FYNNEI. The CDR3 DNA sequence: TGTGCCAGCAGTGAAGCTCGACTAAAGCGGGAGGTCCCCGAGCAGTACTTC. Protein product: CASSEARLKREVPEQYF.